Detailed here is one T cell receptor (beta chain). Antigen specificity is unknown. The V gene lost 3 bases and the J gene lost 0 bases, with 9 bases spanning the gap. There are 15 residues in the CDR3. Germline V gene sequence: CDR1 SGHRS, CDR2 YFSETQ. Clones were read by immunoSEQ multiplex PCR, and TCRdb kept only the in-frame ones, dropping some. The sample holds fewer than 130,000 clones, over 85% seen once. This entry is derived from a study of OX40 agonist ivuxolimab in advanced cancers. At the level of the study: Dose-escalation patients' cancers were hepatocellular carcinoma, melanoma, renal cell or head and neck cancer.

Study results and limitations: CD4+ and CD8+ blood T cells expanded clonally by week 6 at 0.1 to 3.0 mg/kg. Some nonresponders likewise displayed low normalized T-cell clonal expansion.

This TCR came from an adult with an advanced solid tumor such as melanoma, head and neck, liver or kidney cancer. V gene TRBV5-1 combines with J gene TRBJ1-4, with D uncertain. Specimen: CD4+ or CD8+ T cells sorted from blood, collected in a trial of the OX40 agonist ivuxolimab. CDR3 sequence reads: CASSSQGATNEKLFF. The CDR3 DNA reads TGCGCCAGCAGCTCCCAAGGAGCAACTAATGAAAAACTGTTTTTT.